This T cell receptor beta chain appears in the sequencing data of a study of T cells in tumors and immune-related adverse events (dated by TCRdb to about 2021). Using the immunoSEQ assay, the TCR beta locus was amplified and sequenced, producing bulk TCR Vbeta CDR3 data. The authors processed their data as follows. CDR3s were excluded if they were non-productive, were shorter than 7 amino acids, or did not start with C or end with F/W. Only specimens with at least 1000 reads were analysed, and clonotypes were defined at the amino acid level. Clonality was computed as 1 minus Pielou's evenness. To equalize library sizes, abundance-weighted random subsampling with replacement was performed 100 times so that 95% confidence intervals could be reported. The Morisita overlap index was used to quantify repertoire overlap, and for each specimen the top 40 clones were checked for overlap with the irAE. Imported from immuneACCESS, the table was reduced by TCRdb to in-frame sequences with V and J called. These copies leave out some clones; in studies compared against another copy, an unresolved V gene accounts for under half, and the cause of the remainder is not known. V, J and clone size are those of that table, while D and trimming were read from the DNA. The sample contains roughly 10,000 clones, approximately 90% of them found a single time. More than 1.4% of the sample belongs to the ten largest clones.

The cysteine opens and the phenylalanine closes a CDR3 of 16 amino acids. Here the CDR3 DNA is all that survives: 48 bases in frame from base 1. V has 4 bases trimmed and J has 9 bases trimmed; junction bases matching no gene number 15. CDR1 SGHNT and CDR2 YYREEE were looked up in the germline V gene (reference sequence). With respect to this clone: Its target antigen remains unknown. No base quality information exists; no much larger clone differs at one position.

According to the study, the label for this sample's treatment or condition signals: nivolumab (PD-1 blockade) given before sampling. The DNeasy Blood and Tissue Kit was used to extract DNA from the formalin-fixed paraffin-embedded specimens. In this chain, TRBV5-4 is recombined with TRBJ2-1; TRBD1 fits 8 bases in the junction. Sequencing was performed on lymph node tissue, taken from a patient treated with anti-PD-1 therapy. This clonotype was obtained from a female donor with metastatic renal cell carcinoma. The nucleotide sequence is TGTGCCAGCAGCCCGGTCCGGGACAGGTGGGCCGGTGAGCAGTTCTTC. This codes for CASSPVRDRWAGEQFF.